Following are 27 T cell receptor beta chains from one sample sequenced in a study of blood T cell repertoires in COVID-19. The protocol was immunoSEQ multiplex PCR, while the TCRdb copy is restricted to in-frame clones and leaves out a portion. The sample holds about 140,000 clones, roughly 79% seen once. What was sequenced was PBMCs or T cells enriched from blood (not recorded which). These receptors all come from a woman in her forties or fifties who had recovered from COVID-19.

J is TRBJ1-5 and V is TRBV3-1 (or the pseudogene TRBV3-2); 9 positions agree with TRBD1. The CDR3 totals 14 residues. Germline CDR1 reads LGHDT; CDR2 reads YNNKEL (reference sequence). V was pared by 2 bases and J by 6 bases, with 2 bases of the junction left unmatched. In DNA form, the CDR3 reads TGTGCCAGCAGCCAACAGACAGGGGGTCAGCCCCAGCATTTT. Its protein is CASSQQTGGQPQHF.

This clone was counted once. The J gene is TRBJ1-2, the V gene TRBV27; D unclear. There are 14 residues in the CDR3. Germline values: CDR1 MNHEY, CDR2 SMNVEV (reference sequence). Trimming took 5 bases from V and 1 from J, leaving 11 bases between them. CDR3 nucleotide sequence: TGTGCCAGCAGTCCCCTCGCAGATAACTATGGCTACACCTTC. Its protein is CASSPLADNYGYTF.

This clone came up a few times. J is TRBJ2-6 and V is TRBV30; D is possibly TRBD1 (5 bases). Germline V gene lookup returns CDR1 GTSNPN and CDR2 SVGIG (reference sequence). The CDR3 has 13 residues. This CDR3 is CARQGAGANVLTF. CDR3 bases: TGTGCGAGACAAGGGGCCGGGGCCAACGTCCTGACTTTC.

The chain employs TRBV6-5 and TRBJ2-7; 11 nucleotides match TRBD2. V shed 6 bases and J 2 bases; nucleotides not matched to a gene: 3. The CDR3 spans 14 residues. CDR1 is MNHEY, CDR2 SVGAGI, per germline. DNA of the CDR3: TGTGCCAGCAGCGGACTAGCGGGCACCTACGAGCAGTACTTC. This gives the protein CASSGLAGTYEQYF.

This clone has a single count. This sequence joins TRBV5-5 and TRBJ1-5, with D unclear. Between the trimmed V and J ends, which lost 1 base and 2 bases, there was a span of 10 bases. CDR1 is SGHKS and CDR2 is YYEKEE in the germline V gene (reference sequence). This CDR3 has 15 residues. DNA for the CDR3: TGTGCCAGCAGCTTGCAAGAAGGAGGCAATCAGCCCCAGCATTTT. Its translation: CASSLQEGGNQPQHF.

V gene TRBV6-1 combines with J gene TRBJ1-3; a possible D gene is TRBD1 (5 bases). The V end was cut by 5 bases, the J end by 4 bases, with 12 bases between. The CDR3 spans 14 residues. Germline CDR1 and CDR2: MNHNS and SASEGT. CDR3 sequence reads: CASSLGGAGNTIYF. The DNA for the CDR3 is TGTGCCAGCAGTTTGGGGGGTGCCGGAAACACCATATATTTT.

V gene TRBV20-1 combines with J gene TRBJ2-7, with 8 positions matching TRBD1. The J segment lost 5 bases and the V segment lost 3 bases, leaving 9 bases of the junction unmatched. Germline-derived CDR1 and CDR2 are DFQATT and SNEGSKA (reference sequence). The CDR3 is 14 residues long. CDR3 protein: CSASFRQGIDEQYF. The DNA of the CDR3 is TGCAGTGCTAGTTTCCGACAGGGGATCGACGAGCAGTACTTC.

The chain carries TRBV2 and TRBJ1-5; 9 nucleotides agree with TRBD1. The CDR3 runs 16 residues. V trimming: 4 bases; J trimming: 5 bases; junction bases outside the gene matches: 9. The germline gives CDR1 SNHLY, CDR2 FYNNEI. CDR3: CASSGGRTGVDQPQHF. CDR3 in DNA: TGTGCCAGCAGTGGGGGCAGGACAGGGGTTGATCAGCCCCAGCATTTT.

The rearrangement uses TRBV6-6 and TRBJ1-5; 7 bases are shared with TRBD1. The germline gives CDR1 MNHNY, CDR2 SVGAGI (reference sequence). The CDR3 sequence is 18 residues long. J was trimmed by 0 bases and V by 5 bases; bases with no gene match: 13. The CDR3 DNA sequence: TGTGCCAGCAGTCCCCTGCCCATTGGGACAGTTAGCAATCAGCCCCAGCATTTT. It yields the protein CASSPLPIGTVSNQPQHF.

Only one count was recorded for this clone. This chain connects TRBV10-3 to TRBJ1-1; TRBD1 aligns across 9 bases. V gave up 4 bases and J gave up 5 bases; unmatched junction bases: 5. This CDR3 contains 14 residues. Germline values: CDR1 ENHRY, CDR2 SYGVKD. CDR3 in DNA: TGTGCCATCAGTGGGGACAGGGTGGGGACTGAAGCTTTCTTT. This encodes CAISGDRVGTEAFF.

This chain uses TRBV19 with TRBJ1-4; 8 positions match TRBD1. In germline, CDR1 is LNHDA, CDR2 SQIVND (reference sequence). The V and J ends lost 3 bases and 5 bases, in that order; junction bases with no gene match: 2. CDR3 length: 14 amino acids. This chain's CDR3 is CASSMGQVNEKLFF. CDR3 DNA: TGTGCCAGTAGTATGGGACAGGTGAATGAAAAACTGTTTTTT.

The chain has TRBV10-1 and TRBJ1-6, with D possibly matching TRBD1 (5 bases). CDR1 and CDR2 from the germline V gene are WNHNN and SYGVQD (reference sequence). With 6 bases removed from V and 4 bases from J, the gap between germline ends came to 7 bases. The CDR3 has 13 amino acids. CDR3 bases: TGCGCCAGCAGCAGGGATTATAATTCACCCCTCCACTTT. Protein: CASSRDYNSPLHF.

The sample holds many counts of this clone. The chain links TRBV6-5 to TRBJ2-7; D is perhaps TRBD1 (6 bases). Looked up from germline, CDR1 is MNHEY and CDR2 is SVGAGI. V lost 6 bases to trimming and J lost 4 bases, with 13 bases between them. CDR3 length: 13 amino acids. CDR3 coding DNA: TGTGCCAGCAGGCCGGGCAGGGGTTACGAGCAGTACTTC. Protein: CASRPGRGYEQYF.

This sequence joins TRBV14 and TRBJ2-3; 10 bases match TRBD1. This CDR3 spans 16 amino acids. Trimming at V came to 2 bases and at J to 3 bases, leaving 5 bases not matched to a gene. Germline CDR1 and CDR2: SGHDN and FVKESK. The CDR3 region is CASSQLGTGVTDTQYF. CDR3 nucleotides: TGTGCCAGCAGCCAACTCGGGACAGGGGTAACAGATACGCAGTATTTT.

The chain combines TRBV10-1 with TRBJ2-1; TRBD1 matches 7 bases. Per the germline V gene, CDR1 is WNHNN and CDR2 is SYGVQD (reference sequence). Trimming removed 2 bases from V and 8 bases from J; junction bases left unmatched: 6. The CDR3 is 14 amino acids. The CDR3 is CASSEHRDRDEQFF. CDR3 bases: TGCGCCAGCAGTGAGCACCGGGACAGAGATGAGCAGTTCTTC.

This chain links TRBV12-5 with TRBJ1-1; maybe TRBD1 (5 bases). Between the trimmed V and J ends, which lost 5 bases and 3 bases, there was a span of 13 bases. The CDR3 runs 14 residues. The germline gives CDR1 LGHNT, CDR2 FRNRAP. CDR3 sequence reads: CASGPGGAYTEAFF. DNA of the CDR3: TGTGCTAGTGGTCCTGGCGGGGCTTACACTGAAGCTTTCTTT. The variable domain in full, completed from reference TRBV12-5 and TRBJ1-1, reads DARVTQTPRHKVTEMGQEVTMRCQPILGHNTVFWYRQTMMQGLELLAYFRNRAPLDDSGMPKDRFSAEMPDATLATLKIQPSEPRDSAVYFCASGPGGAYTEAFFGQGTRLTVV.

The rearrangement links TRBV5-1 to TRBJ2-7; 7 positions match TRBD2. CDR3 length: 15 residues. V lost 6 bases and J lost 7; bases outside the gene matches: 16. Germline V gene data show CDR1 as SGHRS and CDR2 as YFSETQ. The CDR3 loop is CASTLGSGAGLEQYF. The CDR3 DNA is TGCGCCAGCACCCTTGGGAGCGGGGCCGGGTTGGAGCAGTACTTC.

This clone was recorded only once. The chain employs TRBV4-2 and TRBJ1-2; D may be TRBD1 (6 bases). This CDR3 has 14 residues. The ends were cut back, 5 bases at V and 4 bases at J, with 14 bases in the middle. Germline loops: CDR1 LGHNA, CDR2 YNFKEQ. The CDR3, as DNA: TGTGCCAGCAGCACACCGACAGGTTCCTATGGCTACACCTTC. Translating it yields CASSTPTGSYGYTF.

The V gene is TRBV14, the J gene TRBJ2-3; D is possibly TRBD2 (6 bases). CDR1 is SGHDN, CDR2 FVKESK, per germline. CDR3 length equals 17 residues. The ends were cut back, 0 bases at V and 2 bases at J, with 15 bases in the middle. This CDR3 reads CASSQEIPGGTTDTQYF. The CDR3, as DNA: TGTGCCAGCAGCCAAGAGATTCCCGGGGGAACCACAGATACGCAGTATTTT.

The J gene is TRBJ2-3, the V gene TRBV5-4; 7 bases align to TRBD2. Germline values: CDR1 SGHNT, CDR2 YYREEE (reference sequence). This CDR3 has 15 amino acids. Trimming took 0 bases from V and 5 from J; bases not matched to a gene: 6. CDR3 protein: CASSLDAGRGDTQYF. The CDR3 DNA is TGTGCCAGCAGCTTGGATGCGGGGAGGGGAGATACGCAGTATTTT.

This clone was picked up one time. The rearrangement joins TRBV7-9 to TRBJ1-2, with D possibly matching TRBD1 (5 bases). The V gene lost 5 bases and the J gene lost 5 bases, with 9 bases spanning the gap. This CDR3 is 12 amino acids long. In germline, CDR1 is SEHNR, CDR2 FQNEAQ (reference sequence). The CDR3 DNA reads as TGTGCCAGCAGCCCCACAGGTTATGGCTACACCTTC. The encoded protein is CASSPTGYGYTF.

The chain has TRBV30 and TRBJ1-1; D is uncertain. V lost 3 bases to trimming and J lost 0 bases, with 14 bases between them. This CDR3 has 15 amino acids. Germline CDR1 is GTSNPN and CDR2 is SVGIG (reference sequence). Written as DNA, the CDR3 is TGTGCCTGGAGGAAACAGAGGGCACTGAACACTGAAGCTTTCTTT. It specifies CAWRKQRALNTEAFF.

DNA for the CDR3: TGTGCCAGCAGCTCTAGCCGGGACTGGGTCACAGATACGCAGTATTTT. It codes for CASSSSRDWVTDTQYF. The genes are TRBV7-8 and TRBJ2-3; the D gene is possibly TRBD2 (6 bases). V lost 4 bases, J lost 2 bases, and 16 bases lay in between. Germline V gives CDR1 SGHVS, CDR2 FQNEAQ. CDR3 length equals 16 residues. The full variable domain, completed using reference TRBV7-8 and TRBJ2-3, is GAGVSQSPRYKVAKRGQDVALRCDPISGHVSLFWYQQALGQGPEFLTYFQNEAQLDKSGLPSDRFFAERPEGSVSTLKIQRTQQEDSAVYLCASSSSRDWVTDTQYFGPGTRLTVL.

The gene calls are TRBV7-9 and TRBJ2-7; D remains unclear. The CDR3 has 12 amino acids. Germline CDR1 SEHNR, CDR2 FQNEAQ (reference sequence). Deletions cut 0 bases from V and 3 bases from J, with 3 bases between. In DNA, the CDR3 is TGTGCCAGCAGCTTAGCCCACTACGAGCAGTACTTC. It specifies CASSLAHYEQYF.

This chain joins TRBV3-1 (or the pseudogene TRBV3-2) and TRBJ2-5; D perhaps matches TRBD2 (5 bases). The CDR3 totals 15 residues. Trimming left V 0 bases short and J 2 bases short, with 10 bases between. The germline V gene encodes CDR1 LGHDT and CDR2 YNNKEL (reference sequence). CDR3 amino acids: CASSQDFGLQETQYF. CDR3 nucleotide sequence: TGTGCCAGCAGCCAAGACTTTGGACTGCAAGAGACCCAGTACTTC.

The J gene is TRBJ2-3, the V gene TRBV10-1, with D tentatively TRBD2 (5 bases). Trimming pared 4 bases from V and 6 bases from J, leaving 14 bases between. Germline V gives CDR1 WNHNN, CDR2 SYGVQD (reference sequence). This CDR3 region has 14 residues. CDR3 amino acids: CASSVSGPQDTQYF. DNA for the CDR3: TGCGCCAGCAGTGTCAGCGGACCTCAGGATACGCAGTATTTT.

This clone was observed a single time. This chain uses TRBV28 with TRBJ1-2; the match to TRBD1 covers 8 bases. J was trimmed by 7 bases and V by 2 bases; bases with no gene match: 9. CDR1 and CDR2 from the germline V gene are MDHEN and SYDVKM. The CDR3 extends over 15 amino acids. CDR3 coding DNA: TGTGCCAGCAGTTTACGTCAGGGGGCGCTTCTTGGCTACACCTTC. Translated: CASSLRQGALLGYTF.